This T cell receptor beta chain was recorded in a study of blood T cell repertoires in COVID-19. Study background: T cells, B-cell-depleted T cells, or PBMCs provided the cDNA or gDNA that served as material.

Trimming removed 3 bases at V and 5 bases at J, with 14 bases between. The CDR3 covers 15 residues. In germline, CDR1 is MNHEY, CDR2 SVGEGT. Study processing details: Reference gene primer amplification yielded estimated nucleated cell counts. Profiling relied on immunoSEQ multiplex PCR, and the TCRdb table lists in-frame clones only, not all of them. That table furnishes V, J and clone size, whereas the DNA furnished D and trimming. The data contain nearly 350,000 clones, approximately 90% of them singletons. This rearrangement joins TRBV6-2 or TRBV6-3 to TRBJ2-1, with a possible D match to TRBD2 (6 bases). The sequenced sample was peripheral blood. The source of this sequence is a woman under 30 who had recovered from COVID-19. The CDR3 DNA is TGTGCCAGCAGTTATTCCGGGGGTGGGAACAATGAGCAGTTCTTC. This sequence encodes CASSYSGGGNNEQFF.